This TCR beta chain was sequenced for a study of breast tumors, draining lymph nodes, adjacent tissues. Overall study findings and caveats: Tumor repertoires ranked between lymph nodes and nontumor tissue in diversity, with V and J gene preferences. Compared with basal-like, luminal-like tumors shared significantly more repertoire with nontumor tissue. Findings are consistent with lymph node origin and intratumoral expansion of most tumor T cells.

TCRdb itself ran the multiplex PCR reads through MiXCR, one entry per CDR3 protein. Among some 25,000 distinct CDR3 sequences listed, approximately 20% were seen once. The table lists this clonotype with many counts. Its antigen is unidentified. The material sequenced was breast tumor tissue. The clonotype was recovered from a female donor with breast cancer. Some clones in this sample may be carry-over from other donors' samples.

The CDR3 here is CASSETSGTYEQYF. CDR3 sequence (DNA): TGTGCCAGCAGTGAAACTAGCGGGACCTACGAGCAGTACTTC. This rearrangement joins TRBV2 to TRBJ2-7, with 10 positions matching TRBD2. CDR3 size: 14 residues. Germline V gene lookup returns CDR1 SNHLY and CDR2 FYNNEI. Germline trimming cut 2 bases from V and 2 bases from J; bases unmatched to any gene: 0.